The 12 T cell receptor beta chains below come from one sample, sequenced in a study of T cells in Graves' hyperthyroidism and ophthalmopathy. From RNA transcripts, TCR beta CDR3 regions were amplified. An initial round of RT-PCR targeting the TCR CDR3 relied on the HTBI primer set. One entry per CDR3 protein results from TCRdb running MiXCR on the multiplex PCR reads. This sample has 350,000 to 400,000 distinct CDR3 sequences, with just under 15% found just once. The specimen sequenced was blood. These receptors were collected from a woman aged 30 to 39 with Graves' hyperthyroidism.

This clonotype was picked up many times. The V and J genes are TRBV11-2 and TRBJ2-1; D unresolved. This CDR3 comprises 15 residues. V gave up 5 bases and J gave up 0 bases, with 11 bases separating them. Germline CDR1 reads SGHAT; CDR2 reads FQNNGV. The CDR3 spells CASSPPTVSYNEQFF. In nucleotides, the CDR3 is TGTGCCAGCAGCCCCCCGACTGTCTCCTACAATGAGCAGTTCTTC.

This clonotype was picked up many times. J is TRBJ1-5 and V is TRBV18, with no clear D. This CDR3 region has 13 residues. Germline V gene lookup returns CDR1 KGHSH and CDR2 LQKENI. V lost 2 bases, J lost 7 bases, and 9 bases lay in between. CDR3 in amino acids: CASSPGPEQPQHF. CDR3 nucleotide sequence: TGTGCCAGCTCACCAGGGCCCGAGCAGCCCCAGCATTTT. The whole variable domain, filled in from reference TRBV18 and TRBJ1-5, reads NAGVMQNPRHLVRRRGQEARLRCSPMKGHSHVYWYRQLPEEGLKFMVYLQKENIIDESGMPKERFSAEFPKEGPSILRIQQVVRGDSAAYFCASSPGPEQPQHFGDGTRLSIL.

This clonotype was counted ten times or more. The CDR3 spells CASRMTGVNTEAFF. The CDR3 DNA follows: TGTGCCAGCAGAATGACAGGGGTAAACACTGAAGCTTTCTTT. The rearrangement joins TRBV12-3 or TRBV12-4 to TRBJ1-1; 8 bases map to TRBD1. The CDR3 totals 14 residues. The V and J ends lost 6 bases and 2 bases, in that order; junction bases with no gene match: 5.

Regarding this clonotype: A much larger clone differs by one base, so this may be a read error. The chain recombines TRBV7-2 with TRBJ2-1; D is unresolved. Per the germline V gene, CDR1 is SGHTA and CDR2 is FQGNSA. The CDR3 is 15 residues long. DNA for the CDR3: TGTGCCAGCAGCCGAGTACAGAGCTCCTACAATGAGCAGTCCTTC. Residues: CASSRVQSSYNEQSF.

This clonotype showed up just a few times. The V call is TRBV12-3 or TRBV12-4, the J call TRBJ2-7, with 12 positions matching TRBD2. J gave up 5 bases and V 4 bases, and 6 bases lay outside the gene matches. This CDR3 contains 15 residues. The CDR3 DNA reads TGTGCCAGCAGTTCAACTAGCGGGAGGAGCAACGAGCAGTACTTC. Amino acid sequence: CASSSTSGRSNEQYF.

For the CDR3, the DNA is TGTGCCAGCAGCGTAGGTCCCTCACAGGATGGCTACACCTTC. It translates to CASSVGPSQDGYTF. The genes are TRBV9 and TRBJ1-2; perhaps TRBD1 as D (5 bases). Germline V lookup: CDR1 SGDLS, CDR2 YYNGEE. The CDR3 extends over 14 amino acids. Trimming took off 0 bases at V and 6 bases at J, with 12 bases between the two ends.

The chain has TRBV12-3 or TRBV12-4 and TRBJ2-7, with TRBD1 identical over 7 bases. The CDR3 loop spans 15 amino acids. Trimming cost V 3 bases and J 0 bases; bases outside gene matches: 5. The CDR3 nucleotides are TGTGCCAGCAGTTTTGGGACAGTTACCTCCTACGAGCAGTACTTC. Residues: CASSFGTVTSYEQYF.

This clonotype was observed a few times. The gene calls are TRBV7-2 and TRBJ1-5; D call uncertain. This CDR3 comprises 13 residues. CDR1 SGHTA and CDR2 FQGNSA come from the germline V gene. Trimming took off 2 bases at V and 7 bases at J, with 9 bases between the two ends. The CDR3, as DNA: TGTGCCAGCAGCTTACATCCCGGACAGCCCCAGCATTTT. As protein: CASSLHPGQPQHF.

This clonotype appeared a few times. The chain combines TRBV20-1 with TRBJ2-7; D not resolved. The CDR3 runs 13 residues. Trimming took off 3 bases at V and 2 bases at J, with 11 bases between the two ends. CDR1 and CDR2 (germline): DFQATT, SNEGSKA (reference sequence). The CDR3 region is CSASSRVTYEQYF. The CDR3 DNA reads TGCAGTGCTAGTTCTCGGGTTACCTACGAGCAGTACTTC.

The chain links TRBV9 to TRBJ2-3; D is unclear. Germline lookup yields CDR1 SGDLS and CDR2 YYNGEE. This CDR3 spans 14 amino acids. Trimming took 2 bases from V and 2 from J, leaving 9 bases between them. In DNA form, the CDR3 reads TGTGCCAGCAGCGTTTCACCCAACACAGATACGCAGTATTTT. It specifies CASSVSPNTDTQYF.

This clonotype was picked up many times. The chain links TRBV7-9 to TRBJ2-3; 10 bases are shared with TRBD2. J gave up 4 bases and V 5 bases, and 3 bases lay outside the gene matches. Per germline, CDR1 SEHNR and CDR2 FQNEAQ (reference sequence). The CDR3 consists of 14 residues. The CDR3 is CASSASGSADTQYF. CDR3 DNA sequence: TGTGCCAGCAGCGCTAGCGGGAGCGCAGATACGCAGTATTTT.

This clonotype was seen repeatedly, ten times or more. This chain connects TRBV28 to TRBJ2-7; 7 positions agree with TRBD2. CDR3 length: 15 residues. The V and J ends lost 5 bases and 3 bases, in that order; junction bases with no gene match: 10. Looked up from germline, CDR1 is MDHEN and CDR2 is SYDVKM. The CDR3: CASSPWGDYNYEQYF. CDR3 sequence (DNA): TGTGCCAGCAGTCCATGGGGGGACTACAACTACGAGCAGTACTTC. Full variable domain (outside the CDR3, taken from reference TRBV28 and TRBJ2-7): DVKVTQSSRYLVKRTGEKVFLECVQDMDHENMFWYRQDPGLGLRLIYFSYDVKMKEKGDIPEGYSVSREKKERFSLILESASTNQTSMYLCASSPWGDYNYEQYFGPGTRLTVT.